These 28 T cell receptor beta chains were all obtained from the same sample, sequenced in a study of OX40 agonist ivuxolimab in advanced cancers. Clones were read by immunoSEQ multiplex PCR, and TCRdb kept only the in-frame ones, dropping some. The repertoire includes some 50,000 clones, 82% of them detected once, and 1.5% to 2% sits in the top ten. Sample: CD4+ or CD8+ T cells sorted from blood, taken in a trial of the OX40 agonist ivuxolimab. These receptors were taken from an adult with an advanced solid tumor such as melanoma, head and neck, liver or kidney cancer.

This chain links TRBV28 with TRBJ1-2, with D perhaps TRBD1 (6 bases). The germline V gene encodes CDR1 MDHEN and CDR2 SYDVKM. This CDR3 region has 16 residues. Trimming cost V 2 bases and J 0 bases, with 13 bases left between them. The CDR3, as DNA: TGTGCCAGCAGTTTAACGGGGGGCGGCTCTAACTATGGCTACACCTTC. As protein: CASSLTGGGSNYGYTF.

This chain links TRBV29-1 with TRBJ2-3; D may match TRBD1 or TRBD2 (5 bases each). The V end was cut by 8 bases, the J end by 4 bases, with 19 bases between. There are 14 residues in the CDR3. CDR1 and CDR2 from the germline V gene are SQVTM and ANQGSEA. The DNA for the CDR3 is TGCAGCCATCCTACCGGGGTAGGGGCAGATACGCAGTATTTT. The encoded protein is CSHPTGVGADTQYF.

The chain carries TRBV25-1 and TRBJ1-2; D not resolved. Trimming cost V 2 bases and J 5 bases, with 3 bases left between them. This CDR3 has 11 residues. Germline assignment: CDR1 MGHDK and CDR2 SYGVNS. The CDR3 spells CASSENYGYTF. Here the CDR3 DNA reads TGTGCCAGCAGTGAAAATTATGGCTACACCTTC.

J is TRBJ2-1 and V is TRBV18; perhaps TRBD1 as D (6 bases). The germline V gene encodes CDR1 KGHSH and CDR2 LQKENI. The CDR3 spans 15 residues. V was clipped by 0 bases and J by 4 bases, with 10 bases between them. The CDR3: CASSPPNRVYNEQFF. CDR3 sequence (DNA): TGTGCCAGCTCACCACCAAACAGGGTATACAATGAGCAGTTCTTC. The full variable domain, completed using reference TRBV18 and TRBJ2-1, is NAGVMQNPRHLVRRRGQEARLRCSPMKGHSHVYWYRQLPEEGLKFMVYLQKENIIDESGMPKERFSAEFPKEGPSILRIQQVVRGDSAAYFCASSPPNRVYNEQFFGPGTRLTVL.

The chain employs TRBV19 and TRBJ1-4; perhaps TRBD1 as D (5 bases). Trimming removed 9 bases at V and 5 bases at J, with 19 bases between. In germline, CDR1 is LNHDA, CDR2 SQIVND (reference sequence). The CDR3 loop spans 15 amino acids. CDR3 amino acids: CASRKWTTNNEKLFF. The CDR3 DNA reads TGTGCCAGCAGAAAGTGGACAACGAACAATGAAAAACTGTTTTTT. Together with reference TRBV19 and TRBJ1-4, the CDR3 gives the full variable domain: DGGITQSPKYLFRKEGQNVTLSCEQNLNHDAMYWYRQDPGQGLRLIYYSQIVNDFQKGDIAEGYSVSREKKESFPLTVTSAQKNPTAFYLCASRKWTTNNEKLFFGSGTQLSVL.

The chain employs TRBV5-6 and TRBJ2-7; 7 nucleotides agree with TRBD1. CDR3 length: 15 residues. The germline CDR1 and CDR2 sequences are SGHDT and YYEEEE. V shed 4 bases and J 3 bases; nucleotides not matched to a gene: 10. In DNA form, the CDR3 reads TGTGCCAGCAGCCCCGGACAGGTCGCACTCTACGAGCAGTACTTC. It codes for CASSPGQVALYEQYF.

CDR3 in amino acids: CASSSSISKGYNEQFF. Written as DNA, the CDR3 is TGTGCCAGCAGTTCCTCCATCAGTAAGGGATACAATGAGCAGTTCTTC. This sequence joins TRBV7-6 and TRBJ2-1; D ambiguous. This CDR3 comprises 16 residues. The germline V gene encodes CDR1 SGHVS and CDR2 FNYEAQ. The V end was cut by 6 bases, the J end by 4 bases, with 19 bases between. The whole variable domain, filled in from reference TRBV7-6 and TRBJ2-1, reads GAGVSQSPRYKVTKRGQDVALRCDPISGHVSLYWYRQALGQGPEFLTYFNYEAQQDKSGLPNDRFSAERPEGSISTLTIQRTEQRDSAMYRCASSSSISKGYNEQFFGPGTRLTVL.

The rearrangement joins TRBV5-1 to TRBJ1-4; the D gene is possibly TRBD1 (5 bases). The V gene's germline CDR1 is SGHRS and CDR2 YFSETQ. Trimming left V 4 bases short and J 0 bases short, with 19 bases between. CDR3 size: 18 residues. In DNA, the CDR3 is TGCGCCAGCAGCGGGGACCTTCGTGCGGCTTCAACTAATGAAAAACTGTTTTTT. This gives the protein CASSGDLRAASTNEKLFF.

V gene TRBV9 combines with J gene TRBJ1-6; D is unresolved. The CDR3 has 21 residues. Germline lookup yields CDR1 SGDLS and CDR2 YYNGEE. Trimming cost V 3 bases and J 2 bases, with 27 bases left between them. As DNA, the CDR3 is TGTGCCAGCAGCGCCGGACTTAACAGACCTACCCCACAGCCCTATAATTCACCCCTCCACTTT. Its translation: CASSAGLNRPTPQPYNSPLHF.

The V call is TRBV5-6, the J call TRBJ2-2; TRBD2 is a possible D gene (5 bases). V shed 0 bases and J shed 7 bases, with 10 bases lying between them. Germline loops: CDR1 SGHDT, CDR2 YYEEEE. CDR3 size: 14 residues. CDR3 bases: TGTGCCAGCAGCTTGGGGGCCGGGGACGGGGAGCTGTTTTTT. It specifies CASSLGAGDGELFF.

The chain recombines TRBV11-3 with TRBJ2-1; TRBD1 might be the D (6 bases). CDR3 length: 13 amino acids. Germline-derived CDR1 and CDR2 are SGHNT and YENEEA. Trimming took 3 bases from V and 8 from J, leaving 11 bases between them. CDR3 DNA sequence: TGTGCCAGCAGCTTTCGCGAGGGGGATGAGCAGTTCTTC. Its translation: CASSFREGDEQFF.

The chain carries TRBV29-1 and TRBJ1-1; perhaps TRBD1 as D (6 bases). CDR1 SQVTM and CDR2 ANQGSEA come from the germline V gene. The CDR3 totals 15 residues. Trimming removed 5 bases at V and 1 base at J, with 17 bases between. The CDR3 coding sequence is TGCAGCGTTTCGTACAGGGCAGTGAGGAACACTGAAGCTTTCTTT. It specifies CSVSYRAVRNTEAFF.

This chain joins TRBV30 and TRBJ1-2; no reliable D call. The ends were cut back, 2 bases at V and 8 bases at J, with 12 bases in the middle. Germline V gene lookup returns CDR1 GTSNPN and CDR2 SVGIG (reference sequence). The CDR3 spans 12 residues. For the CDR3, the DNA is TGTGCCTGGAGTTGGAGTCAAGGCGGCTACACCTTC. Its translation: CAWSWSQGGYTF.

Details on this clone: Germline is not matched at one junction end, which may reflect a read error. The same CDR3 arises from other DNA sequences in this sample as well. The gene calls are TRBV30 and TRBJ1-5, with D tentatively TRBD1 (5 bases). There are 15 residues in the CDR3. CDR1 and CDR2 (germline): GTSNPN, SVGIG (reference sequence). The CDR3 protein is CAWSPGARNNQPQHF. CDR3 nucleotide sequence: TGCGCCTGGAGTCCTGGGGCCAGAAACAATCAGCCCCAGCATTTT. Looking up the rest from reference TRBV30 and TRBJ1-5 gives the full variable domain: SQTIHQWPATLVQPVGSPLSLECTVEGTSNPNLYWYRQAAGRGLQLLFYSVGIGQISSEVPQNLSASRPQDRQFILSSKKLLLSDSGFYLCAWSPGARNNQPQHFGDGTRLSIL.

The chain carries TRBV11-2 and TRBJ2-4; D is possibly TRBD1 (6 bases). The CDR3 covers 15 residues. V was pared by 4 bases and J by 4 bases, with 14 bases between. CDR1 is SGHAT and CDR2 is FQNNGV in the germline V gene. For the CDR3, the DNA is TGTGCCAGCAGCTCCTACCGGACAGAGAAAAACATTCAGTACTTC. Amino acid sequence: CASSSYRTEKNIQYF.

The DNA for the CDR3 is TGTGCCAGCAGAAGGGGACTATATAGCCAAGAGACCCAGTACTTC. The encoded protein is CASRRGLYSQETQYF. The chain carries TRBV7-2 and TRBJ2-5, with 7 bases fitting TRBD2. Germline V gene sequence: CDR1 SGHTA, CDR2 FQGNSA. This CDR3 is 15 amino acids long. V lost 6 bases and J lost 1; bases outside the gene matches: 8.

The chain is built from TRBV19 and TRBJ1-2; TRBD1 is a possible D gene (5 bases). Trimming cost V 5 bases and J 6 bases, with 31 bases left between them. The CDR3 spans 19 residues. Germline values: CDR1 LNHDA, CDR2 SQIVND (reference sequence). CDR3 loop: CASSPTGGTSSFLNNGYTF. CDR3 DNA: TGTGCCAGTAGTCCCACTGGCGGGACGTCGTCCTTTCTGAACAATGGCTACACCTTC. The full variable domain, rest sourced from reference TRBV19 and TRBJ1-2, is DGGITQSPKYLFRKEGQNVTLSCEQNLNHDAMYWYRQDPGQGLRLIYYSQIVNDFQKGDIAEGYSVSREKKESFPLTVTSAQKNPTAFYLCASSPTGGTSSFLNNGYTFGSGTRLTVV.

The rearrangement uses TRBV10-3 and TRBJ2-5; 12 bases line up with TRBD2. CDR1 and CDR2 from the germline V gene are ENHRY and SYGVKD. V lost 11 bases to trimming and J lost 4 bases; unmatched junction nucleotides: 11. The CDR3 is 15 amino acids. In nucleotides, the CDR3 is TGTGCCTCTTCTCGGACTAGCGGGGTTGGAGAGACCCAGTACTTC. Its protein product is CASSRTSGVGETQYF.

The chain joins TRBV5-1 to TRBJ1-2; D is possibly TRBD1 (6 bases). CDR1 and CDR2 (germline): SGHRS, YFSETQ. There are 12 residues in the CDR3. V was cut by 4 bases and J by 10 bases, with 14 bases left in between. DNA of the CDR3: TGCGCCAGCAGCCCTCCAGGGGATATCTACACCTTC. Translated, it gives CASSPPGDIYTF.

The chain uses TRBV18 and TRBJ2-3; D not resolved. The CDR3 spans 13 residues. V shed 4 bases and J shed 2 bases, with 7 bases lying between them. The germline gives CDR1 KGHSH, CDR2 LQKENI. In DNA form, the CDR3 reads TGTGCCAGCTCACTAGGCCACACAGATACGCAGTATTTT. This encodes CASSLGHTDTQYF. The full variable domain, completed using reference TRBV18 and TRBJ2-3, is NAGVMQNPRHLVRRRGQEARLRCSPMKGHSHVYWYRQLPEEGLKFMVYLQKENIIDESGMPKERFSAEFPKEGPSILRIQQVVRGDSAAYFCASSLGHTDTQYFGPGTRLTVL.

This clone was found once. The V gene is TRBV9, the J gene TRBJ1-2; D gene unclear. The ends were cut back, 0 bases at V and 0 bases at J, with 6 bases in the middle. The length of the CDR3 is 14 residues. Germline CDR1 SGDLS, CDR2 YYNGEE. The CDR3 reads CASSVANTNYGYTF. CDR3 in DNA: TGTGCCAGCAGCGTAGCGAATACTAACTATGGCTACACCTTC.

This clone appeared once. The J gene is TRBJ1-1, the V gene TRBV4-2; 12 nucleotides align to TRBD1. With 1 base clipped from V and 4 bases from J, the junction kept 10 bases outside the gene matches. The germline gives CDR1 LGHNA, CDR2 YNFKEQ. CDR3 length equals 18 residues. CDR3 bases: TGTGCCAGCAGCCAAGTATGGGACAGGGGGCCAAAGAGCACTGAAGCTTTCTTT. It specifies CASSQVWDRGPKSTEAFF.

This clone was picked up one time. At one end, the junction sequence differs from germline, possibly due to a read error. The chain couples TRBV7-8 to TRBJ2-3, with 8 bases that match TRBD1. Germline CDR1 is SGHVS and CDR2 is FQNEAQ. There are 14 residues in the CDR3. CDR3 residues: CVSSDRGRSDTQYF. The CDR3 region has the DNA TGTGTCAGCAGCGACAGGGGCCGTTCAGATACGCAGTATTTT.

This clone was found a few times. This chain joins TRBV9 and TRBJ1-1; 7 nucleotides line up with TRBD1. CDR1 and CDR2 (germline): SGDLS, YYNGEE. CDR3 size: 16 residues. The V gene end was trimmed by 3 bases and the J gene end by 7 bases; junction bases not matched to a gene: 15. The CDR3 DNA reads TGTGCCAGCAGCGCGGACCCCAGGGGGACCTTCGTTGAAGCTTTCTTT. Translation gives CASSADPRGTFVEAFF.

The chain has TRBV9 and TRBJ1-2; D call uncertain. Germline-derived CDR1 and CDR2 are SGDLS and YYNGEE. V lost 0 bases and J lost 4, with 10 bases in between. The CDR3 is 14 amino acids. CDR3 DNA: TGTGCCAGCAGCGTAGGTGAAAAGGGCTATGGCTACACCTTC. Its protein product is CASSVGEKGYGYTF.

CDR3 in amino acids: CASSPGQVHGYTF. The CDR3 region has the DNA TGCGCCAGCAGCCCCGGACAGGTCCATGGCTACACCTTC. The chain employs TRBV5-1 and TRBJ1-2, with TRBD1 identical over 7 bases. The germline V gene has CDR1 SGHRS and CDR2 YFSETQ. The length of the CDR3 is 13 residues. Trimming cost V 4 bases and J 6 bases; bases outside gene matches: 6.

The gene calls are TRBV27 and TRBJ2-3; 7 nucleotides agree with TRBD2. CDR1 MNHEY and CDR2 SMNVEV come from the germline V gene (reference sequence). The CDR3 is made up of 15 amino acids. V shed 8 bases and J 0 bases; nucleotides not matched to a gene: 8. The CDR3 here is CASSSSGQSTDTQYF. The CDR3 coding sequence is TGTGCCAGCTCCTCTAGCGGCCAGAGCACAGATACGCAGTATTTT.

CDR3 sequence reads: CASSADRAMGEQYF. The CDR3 region has the DNA TGTGCCAGCAGCGCGGACAGGGCGATGGGCGAGCAGTACTTC. This chain links TRBV5-4 with TRBJ2-7; 8 bases line up with TRBD1. V shed 4 bases, J shed 6 bases, and the junction held 9 bases outside the gene matches. The germline gives CDR1 SGHNT, CDR2 YYREEE (reference sequence). This CDR3 is built from 14 residues.